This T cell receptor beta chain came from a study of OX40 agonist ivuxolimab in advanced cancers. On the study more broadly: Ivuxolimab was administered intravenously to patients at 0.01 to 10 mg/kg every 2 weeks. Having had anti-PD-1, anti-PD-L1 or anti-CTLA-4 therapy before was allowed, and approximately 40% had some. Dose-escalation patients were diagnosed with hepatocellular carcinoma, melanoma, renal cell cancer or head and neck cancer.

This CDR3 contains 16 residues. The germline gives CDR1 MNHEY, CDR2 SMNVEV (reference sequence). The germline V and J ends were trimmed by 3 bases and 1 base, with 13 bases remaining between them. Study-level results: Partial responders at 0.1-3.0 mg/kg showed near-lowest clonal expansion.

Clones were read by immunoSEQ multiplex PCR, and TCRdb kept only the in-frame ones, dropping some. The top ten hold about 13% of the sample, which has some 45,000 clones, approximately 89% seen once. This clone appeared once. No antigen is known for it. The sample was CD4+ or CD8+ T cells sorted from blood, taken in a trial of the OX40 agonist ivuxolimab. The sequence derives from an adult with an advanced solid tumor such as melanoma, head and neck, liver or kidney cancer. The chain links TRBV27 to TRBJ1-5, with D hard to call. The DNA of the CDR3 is TGTGCCAGCAGTTTCTCCCAGTCTAGAAGCAATCAGCCCCAGCATTTT. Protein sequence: CASSFSQSRSNQPQHF.